The 3 T cell receptor beta chains reported below all come from one sample, sequenced in a study of CD8+CD57+ T cells in acquired aplastic anemia. Selection for sequencing was limited to patients who had shown CD8+CD57+ cell expansion by flow cytometry. Genomic DNA constituted the template upon which TCR beta VDJ and CDR3 profiling was performed. TCRdb called the reads again in MiXCR, with one record for every CDR3 protein. Of about 200,000 distinct CDR3 sequences listed, over 55% are singletons. Sequenced material: sorted CD4+, CD8+, or CD8+CD57+ T cells (not recorded which) from PBMCs. The receptors were gathered from a human donor with aplastic anemia.

This clonotype was found a few times. This chain connects TRBV7-6 to TRBJ2-7; 7 positions agree with TRBD1. Germline CDR1 is SGHVS and CDR2 is FNYEAQ. The junction had 4 bases not matched to a gene; V was cut back by 2 bases and J by 0 bases. CDR3 size: 15 residues. CDR3 sequence: CASSLIGGSSYEQYF. The CDR3, as DNA: TGTGCCAGCAGCTTAATAGGGGGCAGCTCCTACGAGCAGTACTTC.

The V call is TRBV7-3, the J call TRBJ2-7, with TRBD1 identical over 7 bases. V lost 4 bases to trimming and J lost 3 bases; unmatched junction nucleotides: 6. Germline loops: CDR1 SGHTA, CDR2 FQGTGA. This CDR3 has 14 residues. Written as DNA, the CDR3 is TGTGCCAGCAGCTCCCCAGGGGACAGCTACGAGCAGTACTTC. It codes for CASSSPGDSYEQYF.

The V gene is TRBV11-1, the J gene TRBJ2-7; D is undetermined. Per germline, CDR1 SGHAT and CDR2 FQDESV (reference sequence). The CDR3 is made up of 13 amino acids. The CDR3 spells CASSLGVNYEQYV. In DNA, the CDR3 is TGTGCCAGCAGCTTAGGGGTTAACTACGAGCAGTATGTC.